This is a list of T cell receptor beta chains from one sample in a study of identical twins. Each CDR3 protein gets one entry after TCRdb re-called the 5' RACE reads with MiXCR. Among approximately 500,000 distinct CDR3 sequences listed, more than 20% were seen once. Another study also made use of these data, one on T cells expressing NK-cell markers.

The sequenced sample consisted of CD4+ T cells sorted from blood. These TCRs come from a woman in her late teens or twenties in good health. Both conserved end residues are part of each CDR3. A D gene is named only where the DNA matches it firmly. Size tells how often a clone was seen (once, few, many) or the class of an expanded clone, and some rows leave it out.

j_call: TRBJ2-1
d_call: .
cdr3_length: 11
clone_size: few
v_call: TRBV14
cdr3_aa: CASSQRAQQFF
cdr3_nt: TGTGCCAGCAGCCAGAGGGCCCAGCAGTTCTTC

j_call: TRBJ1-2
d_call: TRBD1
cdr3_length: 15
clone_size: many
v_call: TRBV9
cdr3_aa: CASSAAGTDAYGYTF
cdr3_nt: TGTGCCAGCAGCGCCGCCGGGACAGATGCCTATGGCTACACCTTC

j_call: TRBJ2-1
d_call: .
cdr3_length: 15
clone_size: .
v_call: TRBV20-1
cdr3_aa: CSARDHPGVLGEQFF
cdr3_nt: TGCAGTGCTAGAGATCATCCTGGGGTACTTGGCGAGCAGTTCTTC

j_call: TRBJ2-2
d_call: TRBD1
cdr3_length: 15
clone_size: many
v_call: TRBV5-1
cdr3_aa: CASSLQGANTGELFF
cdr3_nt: TGCGCCAGCAGCTTGCAGGGGGCGAACACCGGGGAGCTGTTTTTT

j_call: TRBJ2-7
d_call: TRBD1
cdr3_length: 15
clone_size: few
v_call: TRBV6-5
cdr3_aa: CASSYGGQGINEQYF
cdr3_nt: TGTGCCAGCAGTTACGGGGGACAGGGGATAAACGAGCAGTACTTC

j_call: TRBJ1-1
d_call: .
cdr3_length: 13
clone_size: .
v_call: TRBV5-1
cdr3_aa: CASSLGNYGESFF
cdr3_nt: TGCGCCAGCAGCTTGGGCAATTATGGGGAGTCTTTCTTT

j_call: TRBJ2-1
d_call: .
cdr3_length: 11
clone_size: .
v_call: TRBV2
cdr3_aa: CARARSGEQFF
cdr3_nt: TGTGCCAGGGCCCGTAGCGGTGAGCAGTTCTTC

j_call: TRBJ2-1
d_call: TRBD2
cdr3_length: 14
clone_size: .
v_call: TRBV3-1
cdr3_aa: CASSHMGRGNEQFF
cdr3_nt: TGTGCCAGCAGCCACATGGGGAGGGGCAATGAGCAGTTCTTC

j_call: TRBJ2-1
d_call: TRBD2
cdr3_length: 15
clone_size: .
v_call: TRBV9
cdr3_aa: CASSMGTWGGDEQFF
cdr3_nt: TGTGCCAGCAGCATGGGGACGTGGGGGGGGGATGAGCAGTTCTTC

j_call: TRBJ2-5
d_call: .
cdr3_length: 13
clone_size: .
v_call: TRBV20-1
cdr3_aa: CSVKASGTETQYF
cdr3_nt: TGCAGTGTAAAGGCCTCGGGTACAGAGACCCAGTACTTC

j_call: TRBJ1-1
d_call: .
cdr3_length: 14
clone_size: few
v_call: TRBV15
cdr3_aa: CATALNRANTEAFF
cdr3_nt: TGTGCCACCGCCCTCAACAGGGCGAACACTGAAGCTTTCTTT

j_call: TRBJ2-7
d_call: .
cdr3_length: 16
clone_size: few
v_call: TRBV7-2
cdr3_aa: CASSLVGDAGPYEQYF
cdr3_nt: TGTGCCAGCAGCTTAGTTGGTGACGCAGGGCCCTACGAGCAGTACTTC

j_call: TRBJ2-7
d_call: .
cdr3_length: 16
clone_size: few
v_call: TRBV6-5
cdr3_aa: CASSYSRGRGLYEQYF
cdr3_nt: TGTGCCAGCAGTTACTCCCGAGGGAGGGGGCTCTACGAGCAGTACTTC

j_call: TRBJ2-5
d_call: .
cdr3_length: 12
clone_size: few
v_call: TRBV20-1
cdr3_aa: CSAPGNRETQYF
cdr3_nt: TGCAGTGCTCCGGGGAATCGAGAGACCCAGTACTTC

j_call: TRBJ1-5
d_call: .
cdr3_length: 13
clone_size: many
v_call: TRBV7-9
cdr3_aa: CASSLNRDQPQHF
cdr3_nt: TGTGCCAGCAGCCTAAACAGGGACCAGCCCCAGCATTTT

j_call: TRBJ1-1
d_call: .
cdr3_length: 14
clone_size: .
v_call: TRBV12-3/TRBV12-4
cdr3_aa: CASRVTAGRTEAFF
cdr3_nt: TGTGCCAGCAGGGTGACAGCCGGACGGACTGAAGCTTTCTTT

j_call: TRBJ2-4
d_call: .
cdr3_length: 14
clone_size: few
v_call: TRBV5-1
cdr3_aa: CASSLGTNQNIQYF
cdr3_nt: TGCGCCAGCAGCCTTGGGACCAATCAAAACATTCAGTACTTC

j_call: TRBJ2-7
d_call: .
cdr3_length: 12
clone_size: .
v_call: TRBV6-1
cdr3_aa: CASFYGPYEQYF
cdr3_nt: TGTGCCAGCTTTTACGGCCCCTACGAGCAGTACTTC

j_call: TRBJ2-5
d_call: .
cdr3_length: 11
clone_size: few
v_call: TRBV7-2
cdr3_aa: CASSLSRTKYF
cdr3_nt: TGTGCCAGCAGCTTATCAAGAACAAAGTACTTC

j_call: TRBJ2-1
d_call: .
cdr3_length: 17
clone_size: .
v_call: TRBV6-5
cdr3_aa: CASSYLSGSYSYNEQFF
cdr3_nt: TGTGCCAGCAGTTACTTGTCAGGTAGTTACTCCTACAATGAGCAGTTCTTC

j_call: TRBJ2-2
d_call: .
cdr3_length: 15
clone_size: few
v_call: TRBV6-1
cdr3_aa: CASKPTGSNTGELFF
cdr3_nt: TGTGCCTCCAAACCTACAGGATCTAACACCGGGGAGCTGTTTTTT

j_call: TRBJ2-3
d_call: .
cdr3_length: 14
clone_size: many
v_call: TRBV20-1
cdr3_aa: CSARKGGSTDTQYF
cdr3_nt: TGCAGTGCTAGAAAGGGGGGCTCAACAGATACGCAGTATTTT

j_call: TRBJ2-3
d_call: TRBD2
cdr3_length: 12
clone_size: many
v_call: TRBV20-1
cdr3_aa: CSAPWRGEAQYF
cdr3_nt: TGCAGTGCCCCCTGGCGGGGGGAGGCGCAGTATTTT

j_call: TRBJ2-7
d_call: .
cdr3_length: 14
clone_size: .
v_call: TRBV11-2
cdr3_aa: CASSPGQHSYEQYF
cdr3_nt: TGTGCCAGCAGCCCCGGCCAGCATTCCTACGAGCAGTACTTC

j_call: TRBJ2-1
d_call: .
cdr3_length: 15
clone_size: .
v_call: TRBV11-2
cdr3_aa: CASSFRQVLVYEQFF
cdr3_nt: TGTGCCAGCAGCTTTCGACAGGTCCTTGTGTATGAGCAGTTCTTC

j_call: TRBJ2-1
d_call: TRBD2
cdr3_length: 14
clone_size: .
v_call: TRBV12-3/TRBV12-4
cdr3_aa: CASSLGPSGNGFGF
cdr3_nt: TGTGCCAGCAGTTTAGGGCCTAGCGGGAATGGATTTGGCTTC

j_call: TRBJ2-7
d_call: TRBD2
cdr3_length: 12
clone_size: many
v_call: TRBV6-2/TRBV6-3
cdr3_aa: CASRRGAYEQYF
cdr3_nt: TGTGCCAGCAGGCGGGGGGCCTACGAGCAGTACTTC

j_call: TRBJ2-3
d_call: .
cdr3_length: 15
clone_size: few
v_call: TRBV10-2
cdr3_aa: CASSWGGGPTDTQYF
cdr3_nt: TGCGCCAGCAGTTGGGGAGGGGGCCCCACAGATACGCAGTATTTT

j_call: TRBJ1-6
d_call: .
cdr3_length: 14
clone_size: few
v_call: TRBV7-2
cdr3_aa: CASRPGQYNSPLHF
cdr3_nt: TGTGCCAGCAGACCTGGACAGTATAATTCACCCCTCCACTTT

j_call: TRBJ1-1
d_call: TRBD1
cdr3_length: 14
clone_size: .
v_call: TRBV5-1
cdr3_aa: CASSTGQEGTEAFF
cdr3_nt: TGCGCCAGCAGCACGGGACAGGAGGGCACTGAAGCTTTCTTT

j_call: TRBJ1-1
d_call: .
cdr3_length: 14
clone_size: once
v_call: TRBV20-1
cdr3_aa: CSARQPAMNTEAFF
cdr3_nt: TGCAGTGCTAGACAGCCTGCTATGAACACTGAAGCTTTCTTT